This T cell receptor beta chain was captured by sequencing in a study of T cells in Graves' hyperthyroidism and ophthalmopathy. Study observations and caveats: Researchers found most expanded thyroid clonotypes above 0.001 in blood as well.

The sample holds many counts of this clonotype. What it binds is not known. Thyroid ultrasound, orbital computed tomography, clinical symptoms, and serum thyroxine and TRAb underpinned diagnoses. Each 10 ml fresh peripheral blood draw supplied the PBMCs. Amplification targeted TCR beta CDR3 regions from RNA transcripts. A set of HTBI primers served as the primers for a first-round RT-PCR of the TCR CDR3. TCRdb redid the calling of the multiplex PCR reads with MiXCR, one entry per CDR3 protein. There are approximately 400,000 distinct CDR3 sequences in the sample; 15% to 19% occur only once, and 25% to 30% lies in the top ten. From germline, CDR1 is MDHEN and CDR2 SYDVKM. The V and J ends lost 2 bases and 5 bases, in that order; junction bases with no gene match: 3. The CDR3 extends over 14 amino acids.

The source material was blood. The clonotype was recovered from a woman under 30 with Graves' hyperthyroidism that later progressed to Graves' ophthalmopathy. The J gene is TRBJ1-2, the V gene TRBV28, with 9 bases aligning to TRBD1. The CDR3 sequence: CASSLMGTGYGYTF. The CDR3 DNA is TGTGCCAGCAGTTTAATGGGGACAGGGTATGGCTACACCTTC.